This record looks at one T cell receptor beta chain sequence and its context. This sample includes further DNA sequences coding for the same CDR3. The data derive from a study of PD-L1 blockade in urothelial cancer. Study-wide background: Blood was evaluated 3 weeks (second dose) and 6 weeks after therapy began.

Clones were sequenced by immunoSEQ multiplex PCR, and TCRdb holds only the in-frame ones, with some missing. The sample includes tens of thousands of clones, 79% of them seen just once. The time point was: pretreatment peripheral blood. Trimming took off 0 bases at V and 8 bases at J, with 10 bases between the two ends. The CDR3 loop spans 13 amino acids. Germline V gives CDR1 GTSNPN, CDR2 SVGIG (reference sequence). This sequence was found in a man between 65 and 85 years old with urothelial cancer. The material was PBMCs, obtained around atezolizumab (anti-PD-L1) treatment. The rearrangement links TRBV30 to TRBJ1-4; tentatively, D is TRBD1 (6 bases). For the CDR3, the DNA is TGTGCCTGGAGTGTACAGGGACGCGAAAAACTGTTTTTT. Translation gives CAWSVQGREKLFF.